These 31 T cell receptor beta chains originate from one sample sequenced in a study of cytotoxic CD8 clonotypes in ibrutinib-treated CLL. Here immunoSEQ multiplex PCR was the method, and the copy in TCRdb shows in-frame clones only, minus some. The sample holds 150,000 or so clones, around three quarters seen once. Material: PBMCs, obtained after 12 months of ibrutinib treatment. The receptor set was obtained from a human donor with chronic lymphocytic leukemia.

V gene TRBV15 combines with J gene TRBJ1-1, with TRBD1 matching 7 bases. Unmatched junction bases numbered 5, after V lost 4 bases and J lost 0 bases. The CDR3 is 15 residues long. Germline CDR1 reads LNHNV; CDR2 reads YYDKDF (reference sequence). This CDR3 reads CATSITGTVNTEAFF. The CDR3 region has the DNA TGTGCCACCAGCATAACGGGGACAGTGAACACTGAAGCTTTCTTT.

This chain joins TRBV11-3 and TRBJ2-1; D not resolved. This CDR3 has 11 amino acids. Germline loops: CDR1 SGHNT, CDR2 YENEEA. The V gene lost 8 bases and the J gene lost 8 bases, with 10 bases spanning the gap. CDR3 sequence reads: CASSLWDEQFF. CDR3 bases: TGTGCCAGCTCTCTCTGGGATGAGCAGTTCTTC.

This clone was counted many times. Other nucleotide sequences in the sample specify the same CDR3. This chain links TRBV4-1 with TRBJ2-1; TRBD2 matches at 8 bases. This CDR3 has 16 residues. Germline V gene sequence: CDR1 MGHRA, CDR2 YSYEKL. J lost 2 bases, V lost 1 base, and 4 bases had no gene match. CDR3 sequence: CASSQGSGRAYNEQFF. The CDR3 nucleotides read TGCGCCAGCAGCCAAGGGAGCGGGAGAGCCTACAATGAGCAGTTCTTC.

The chain employs TRBV5-8 and TRBJ1-5; a possible D gene is TRBD1 (6 bases). The CDR3 totals 18 residues. Germline-derived CDR1 and CDR2 are SGHTS and YDEGEE. V was pared by 4 bases and J by 11 bases, with 31 bases between. The CDR3 DNA reads as TGTGCCAGCAGCCGAGGCTCAGGGGCCGAGGGGTTCGGAGGATCCCAGCATTTT. Its protein is CASSRGSGAEGFGGSQHF.

The chain uses TRBV4-1 and TRBJ1-2; TRBD1 might be the D (5 bases). V gave up 5 bases and J gave up 7 bases, with 26 bases separating them. CDR1 and CDR2 (germline): MGHRA, YSYEKL. The CDR3 sequence is 17 residues long. CDR3: CASSKPGETVSIAGYTF. In DNA form, the CDR3 reads TGCGCCAGCAGCAAGCCCGGGGAGACAGTCTCAATTGCTGGCTACACCTTC.

This clone was counted a few times. The rearrangement links TRBV7-2 to TRBJ2-5; 12 bases are a match to TRBD2. The CDR3 totals 16 residues. Looked up from germline, CDR1 is SGHTA and CDR2 is FQGNSA. The J segment lost 5 bases and the V segment lost 4 bases, leaving 8 bases of the junction unmatched. CDR3 DNA: TGTGCCAGCAGCTCCTTTGCTAGCGGGAGGGGGGAGACCCAGTACTTC. Translated: CASSSFASGRGETQYF.

The chain couples TRBV5-1 to TRBJ2-6, with TRBD1 as a possible D gene (5 bases). Germline CDR1 and CDR2: SGHRS and YFSETQ. Trimming pared 7 bases from V and 0 bases from J, leaving 11 bases between. The length of the CDR3 is 15 residues. CDR3 DNA sequence: TGCGCCAGCCGAAGAGACAGCTCTGGGGCCAACGTCCTGACTTTC. Its protein product is CASRRDSSGANVLTF.

To note about this clone: The identical CDR3 is also encoded by other nucleotide sequences in the sample. This CDR3 is CASSLGRETQYF. The CDR3 DNA reads as TGTGCCAGCAGTTTGGGTAGGGAGACCCAGTACTTC. This chain joins TRBV25-1 and TRBJ2-5; D is unclear. Trimming took 5 bases from V and 5 from J, leaving 9 bases between them. The length of the CDR3 is 12 residues. The germline gives CDR1 MGHDK, CDR2 SYGVNS.

This clone came up a few times. This rearrangement joins TRBV28 to TRBJ1-6, with D unclear. This CDR3 contains 12 residues. The germline V and J ends were trimmed by 6 bases and 16 bases, with 16 bases remaining between them. CDR1 and CDR2 (germline): MDHEN, SYDVKM. The CDR3, as DNA: TGTGCCAGCAGCTCCGTAAAAAAGACGCTCCACTTT. It specifies CASSSVKKTLHF.

The chain is built from TRBV5-8 and TRBJ1-5; no clear D. Germline-derived CDR1 and CDR2 are SGHTS and YDEGEE. Trimming shortened V by 5 bases and J by 9 bases, and 15 bases separated the two germline ends. The CDR3 sequence is 13 residues long. The CDR3 DNA follows: TGTGCCAGCAGTCCGACATTCAACTGGCCCCAGCATTTT. Translating it yields CASSPTFNWPQHF.

The V gene is TRBV9, the J gene TRBJ2-6; TRBD1 matches 8 bases. V lost 0 bases to trimming and J lost 3 bases; unmatched junction nucleotides: 5. The CDR3 has 17 amino acids. The germline V gene encodes CDR1 SGDLS and CDR2 YYNGEE. DNA of the CDR3: TGTGCCAGCAGCGTAGGGGCAGGGGGCGGTGGGGCCAACGTCCTGACTTTC. It encodes CASSVGAGGGGANVLTF.

The chain employs TRBV4-3 and TRBJ1-2, with 8 bases aligning to TRBD1. Germline CDR1 reads LGHNA; CDR2 reads YSLEER. The CDR3 is made up of 14 amino acids. The junction had 3 bases not matched to a gene; V was cut back by 2 bases and J by 4 bases. CDR3 amino acids: CASSQYRGIYGYTF. The CDR3 DNA is TGCGCCAGCAGCCAATACAGGGGGATCTATGGCTACACCTTC.

V gene TRBV19 combines with J gene TRBJ2-5, with TRBD1 as a possible D gene (5 bases). Trimming removed 3 bases from V and 5 bases from J, with 10 bases in between. The CDR3 consists of 13 residues. Per germline, CDR1 LNHDA and CDR2 SQIVND (reference sequence). The CDR3 protein is CASSIQGVETQYF. The CDR3 DNA reads as TGTGCCAGTAGTATTCAAGGGGTGGAGACCCAGTACTTC.

The table lists this clone with a few counts. The chain joins TRBV4-1 to TRBJ1-5, with D uncertain. The CDR3 length is 12 residues. Deletions cut 3 bases from V and 4 bases from J, with 4 bases between. Germline V gene lookup returns CDR1 MGHRA and CDR2 YSYEKL. The CDR3 here is CASSQGNQPQHF. Here the CDR3 DNA reads TGCGCCAGCAGCCAGGGGAATCAGCCCCAGCATTTT.

In its sample, this clone was seen once. A junction end diverges from the germline sequence, so it may reflect a read error. The chain carries TRBV5-1 and TRBJ1-2; D not certain. In germline, CDR1 is SGHRS, CDR2 YFSETQ. This CDR3 comprises 13 residues. The CDR3 region is CASTLGRNYGYTF. CDR3 DNA: TGTGCCAGCACCCTTGGGCGCAACTATGGCTACACCTTC.

This chain uses TRBV5-1 with TRBJ2-1; the match to TRBD1 covers 8 bases. CDR1 and CDR2 from the germline V gene are SGHRS and YFSETQ. The trim removed 0 bases at V and 4 bases at J, leaving 9 bases unmatched. This CDR3 has 17 amino acids. The CDR3 is CASSLGAGGPGYNEQFF. CDR3 in DNA: TGCGCCAGCAGCTTGGGGGCAGGGGGCCCCGGGTACAATGAGCAGTTCTTC.

The genes are TRBV10-3 and TRBJ2-7; D unclear. This CDR3 contains 11 residues. The V end was cut by 10 bases, the J end by 4 bases, with 11 bases between. Germline loops: CDR1 ENHRY, CDR2 SYGVKD. CDR3 in amino acids: CATRLEYEQYF. In DNA form, the CDR3 reads TGTGCCACCCGACTCGAATACGAGCAGTACTTC.

A few counts support this clone. The V call is TRBV2, the J call TRBJ1-2, with D hard to call. Germline assignment: CDR1 SNHLY and CDR2 FYNNEI. This CDR3 comprises 9 residues. Trimming shortened V by 6 bases and J by 5 bases, and 1 base separated the two germline ends. DNA of the CDR3: TGTGCCAGCAGATATGGCTACACCTTC. It encodes CASRYGYTF. Using reference TRBV2 and TRBJ1-2 for the parts outside the CDR3, the full variable domain is EPEVTQTPSHQVTQMGQEVILRCVPISNHLYFYWYRQILGQKVEFLVSFYNNEISEKSEIFDDQFSVERPDGSNFTLKIRSTKLEDSAMYFCASRYGYTFGSGTRLTVV.

This clone was recorded only once. This rearrangement joins TRBV5-1 to TRBJ2-3, with TRBD2 matching 10 bases. The CDR3 consists of 18 residues. Germline CDR1 is SGHRS and CDR2 is YFSETQ. Trimming at V came to 0 bases and at J to 1 base, leaving 8 bases not matched to a gene. Here the CDR3 reads CASSLEIAGGRGTDTQYF. CDR3 sequence (DNA): TGCGCCAGCAGCTTGGAGATAGCGGGGGGCCGCGGCACAGATACGCAGTATTTT. Full variable domain (outside the CDR3, taken from reference TRBV5-1 and TRBJ2-3): KAGVTQTPRYLIKTRGQQVTLSCSPISGHRSVSWYQQTPGQGLQFLFEYFSETQRNKGNFPGRFSGRQFSNSRSEMNVSTLELGDSALYLCASSLEIAGGRGTDTQYFGPGTRLTVL.

The chain links TRBV18 to TRBJ2-5; D is possibly TRBD1 or TRBD2 (5 bases each). This CDR3 is 16 amino acids long. From germline, CDR1 is KGHSH and CDR2 LQKENI. V was trimmed by 0 bases and J by 5 bases, leaving 16 bases between them. The chain's CDR3 is CASSPPGPGEGETQYF. CDR3 coding DNA: TGTGCCAGCTCACCACCCGGACCAGGAGAGGGGGAGACCCAGTACTTC.

The chain has TRBV30 and TRBJ1-1, with D tentatively TRBD1 (6 bases). Per germline, CDR1 GTSNPN and CDR2 SVGIG (reference sequence). This CDR3 has 13 amino acids. V was clipped by 5 bases and J by 2 bases, with 12 bases between them. The DNA for the CDR3 is TGTGCCTGGGGGACGGGGGGCAACACTGAAGCTTTCTTT. This codes for CAWGTGGNTEAFF.

The genes are TRBV19 and TRBJ2-5; D remains unclear. Germline V gene sequence: CDR1 LNHDA, CDR2 SQIVND (reference sequence). V lost 4 bases to trimming and J lost 1 base, with 10 bases between them. The CDR3 extends over 14 amino acids. CDR3 bases: TGTGCCAGTAGTAGGACCGAGCTCCAAGAGACCCAGTACTTC. Residues: CASSRTELQETQYF.

The V call is TRBV7-9, the J call TRBJ1-4; 12 nucleotides match TRBD1. V lost 2 bases to trimming and J lost 7 bases; unmatched junction nucleotides: 14. The CDR3 consists of 19 residues. Germline values: CDR1 SEHNR, CDR2 FQNEAQ (reference sequence). The CDR3 sequence is CASSLLLRDRGLWGEKLFF. In DNA, the CDR3 is TGTGCCAGCAGCTTACTTCTAAGGGACAGGGGGCTTTGGGGTGAAAAACTGTTTTTT.

The V and J genes are TRBV2 and TRBJ1-5, with a tentative D call TRBD1 (6 bases). V lost 3 bases and J 5 bases, leaving 8 bases between the germline ends. The length of the CDR3 is 13 residues. Germline values: CDR1 SNHLY, CDR2 FYNNEI. The CDR3 DNA is TGTGCCAGCAGTGATAAGGGGGATCAGCCCCAGCATTTT. Protein: CASSDKGDQPQHF.

The chain uses TRBV12-5 and TRBJ2-7, with D tentatively TRBD2 (6 bases). V was clipped by 5 bases and J by 2 bases, with 10 bases between them. CDR1 is LGHNT and CDR2 is FRNRAP in the germline V gene. The CDR3 consists of 13 residues. The CDR3 region is CASGLGLTYEQYF. CDR3 coding DNA: TGTGCTAGTGGTCTCGGACTAACCTACGAGCAGTACTTC. Full variable domain (remainder filled in from reference TRBV12-5 and TRBJ2-7): DARVTQTPRHKVTEMGQEVTMRCQPILGHNTVFWYRQTMMQGLELLAYFRNRAPLDDSGMPKDRFSAEMPDATLATLKIQPSEPRDSAVYFCASGLGLTYEQYFGPGTRLTVT.

The chain employs TRBV28 and TRBJ2-5; D uncertain. This CDR3 has 15 residues. Germline V CDR1 and CDR2: MDHEN, SYDVKM. Trimming removed 4 bases from V and 2 bases from J, with 14 bases in between. Written as DNA, the CDR3 is TGTGCCAGCAGTTCCCCCTCTAGTGGACAAGAGACCCAGTACTTC. Residues: CASSSPSSGQETQYF.

The chain uses TRBV28 and TRBJ2-1; perhaps TRBD1 as D (6 bases). Trimming removed 3 bases at V and 3 bases at J, with 21 bases between. Germline V gene data show CDR1 as MDHEN and CDR2 as SYDVKM. The CDR3 is 18 amino acids. CDR3 loop: CASSFRTTGTTHYNEQFF. For the CDR3, the DNA is TGTGCCAGCAGTTTCCGCACCACCGGGACAACCCACTACAATGAGCAGTTCTTC. Together with reference TRBV28 and TRBJ2-1, the CDR3 gives the full variable domain: DVKVTQSSRYLVKRTGEKVFLECVQDMDHENMFWYRQDPGLGLRLIYFSYDVKMKEKGDIPEGYSVSREKKERFSLILESASTNQTSMYLCASSFRTTGTTHYNEQFFGPGTRLTVL.

The chain combines TRBV11-2 with TRBJ2-7; TRBD1 matches at 10 bases. The CDR3 is 14 residues long. V shed 5 bases, J shed 6 bases, and the junction held 7 bases outside the gene matches. CDR1 is SGHAT, CDR2 FQNNGV, per germline. The CDR3 DNA sequence: TGTGCCAGCAGCCTAGGGACAGGGGTCGGCGAGCAGTACTTC. Translating it yields CASSLGTGVGEQYF. Filled out from reference TRBV11-2 and TRBJ2-7, the complete variable domain reads EAGVAQSPRYKIIEKRQSVAFWCNPISGHATLYWYQQILGQGPKLLIQFQNNGVVDDSQLPKDRFSAERLKGVDSTLKIQPAKLEDSAVYLCASSLGTGVGEQYFGPGTRLTVT.

The chain has TRBV4-1 and TRBJ2-1, with TRBD2 matching over 11 bases. CDR1 is MGHRA, CDR2 YSYEKL, per germline. CDR3 length: 17 residues. Trimming cost V 3 bases and J 6 bases; bases outside gene matches: 10. The CDR3 sequence: CASSHFTSGGFPNEQFF. CDR3 coding DNA: TGCGCCAGCAGCCACTTTACTAGCGGGGGCTTCCCCAATGAGCAGTTCTTC.

This chain connects TRBV5-1 to TRBJ2-2, with D hard to call. CDR3 size: 15 residues. Trimming removed 4 bases from V and 3 bases from J, with 13 bases in between. Germline values: CDR1 SGHRS, CDR2 YFSETQ. Here the CDR3 reads CASSPSTQDTGELFF. Written as DNA, the CDR3 is TGCGCCAGCAGCCCCTCCACCCAAGACACCGGGGAGCTGTTTTTT.

J is TRBJ2-1 and V is TRBV4-3, with 11 bases fitting TRBD2. Germline V gene sequence: CDR1 LGHNA, CDR2 YSLEER. After removal of 1 base from V and 4 bases from J, the junction contained 9 bases not matched to a gene. CDR3 length equals 18 residues. CDR3 sequence reads: CASSQAGTSGPQYNEQFF. The DNA for the CDR3 is TGCGCCAGCAGCCAAGCGGGGACTAGCGGCCCCCAATACAATGAGCAGTTCTTC.